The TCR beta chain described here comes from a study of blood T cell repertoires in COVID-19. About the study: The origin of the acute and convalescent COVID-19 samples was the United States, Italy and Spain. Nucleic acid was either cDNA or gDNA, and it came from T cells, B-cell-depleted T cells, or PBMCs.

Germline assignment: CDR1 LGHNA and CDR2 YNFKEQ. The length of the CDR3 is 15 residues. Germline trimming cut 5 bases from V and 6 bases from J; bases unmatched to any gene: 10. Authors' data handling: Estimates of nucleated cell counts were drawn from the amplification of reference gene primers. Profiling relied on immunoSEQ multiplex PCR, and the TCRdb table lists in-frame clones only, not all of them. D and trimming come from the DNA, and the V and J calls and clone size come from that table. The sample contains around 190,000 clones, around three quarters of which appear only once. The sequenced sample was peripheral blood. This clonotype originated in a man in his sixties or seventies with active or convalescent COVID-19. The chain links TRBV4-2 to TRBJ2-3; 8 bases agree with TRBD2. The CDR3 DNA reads TGTGCCAGCAGCGGTCACCCAGCGGGAGTTGATACGCAGTATTTT. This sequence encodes CASSGHPAGVDTQYF.